The 26 T cell receptor beta chains below were found in one sample sequenced in a study of early T cells in non-severe SARS-CoV-2 infection. One entry per CDR3 protein, called by TCRdb with MiXCR from the 5' RACE reads. The sample holds roughly 41,000 distinct CDR3 sequences, roughly 5.4% seen once. Here the sequenced sample was whole blood, taken at baseline. The source is an adult who was a healthcare worker with PCR-confirmed SARS-CoV-2 infection or an uninfected control (not recorded which).

The chain uses TRBV4-2 and TRBJ2-7, with D tentatively TRBD1 or TRBD2 (6 bases each). This CDR3 comprises 17 residues. V gave up 4 bases and J gave up 5 bases, with 24 bases separating them. In germline, CDR1 is LGHNA, CDR2 YNFKEQ. The CDR3 nucleotides are TGTGCCAGCAGCCGGGGGGCTAGAGAACTCGGATTCCACGAGCAGTACTTC. Translating it yields CASSRGARELGFHEQYF.

Many counts were recorded for this clonotype. The V and J genes are TRBV11-2 and TRBJ1-2; 8 bases are a match to TRBD1. Germline lookup yields CDR1 SGHAT and CDR2 FQNNGV. With 6 bases clipped from V and 4 bases from J, the junction kept 7 bases outside the gene matches. This CDR3 comprises 14 residues. The chain's CDR3 is CASSSRTGSYGYTF. In DNA, the CDR3 is TGTGCCAGCAGTTCCCGGACAGGGAGCTATGGCTACACCTTC.

This clonotype was counted at least ten times. The rearrangement uses TRBV5-1 and TRBJ2-6; D not resolved. V was clipped by 0 bases and J by 4 bases, with 11 bases between them. The CDR3 totals 16 residues. Germline V lookup: CDR1 SGHRS, CDR2 YFSETQ. The CDR3 loop is CASSLGDRTGANVLTF. The CDR3 DNA follows: TGCGCCAGCAGCTTGGGGGATAGGACCGGGGCCAACGTCCTGACTTTC.

This clonotype was detected ten times or more. The chain recombines TRBV27 with TRBJ2-1, with D perhaps matching TRBD2 (5 bases). Germline CDR1 reads MNHEY; CDR2 reads SMNVEV (reference sequence). V was shortened by 6 bases and J by 2 bases, with 14 bases between the two germline ends. This CDR3 comprises 15 residues. CDR3 residues: CASSLGLTTYNEQFF. DNA for the CDR3: TGTGCCAGCAGCCTAGGGCTGACTACCTACAATGAGCAGTTCTTC.

The sample holds many counts of this clonotype. This chain joins TRBV5-7 and TRBJ2-7; a possible D gene is TRBD1 (5 bases). TRBV5-7 is identified as an open reading frame with a role that is uncertain. The CDR3 runs 15 residues. The ends were cut back, 1 base at V and 1 base at J, with 12 bases in the middle. The CDR3 sequence is CASSLKARASYEQYF. CDR3 sequence (DNA): TGTGCCAGCAGCTTGAAGGCCAGGGCTTCCTACGAGCAGTACTTC.

The table lists this clonotype with many counts. V is TRBV28 and J is TRBJ1-2, with 11 bases aligning to TRBD1. V trimming: 5 bases; J trimming: 6 bases; junction bases outside the gene matches: 2. The germline gives CDR1 MDHEN, CDR2 SYDVKM. The CDR3 covers 13 residues. Written as DNA, the CDR3 is TGTGCCAGCAGTGTGGGACAGGGGGATGGCTACACCTTC. This codes for CASSVGQGDGYTF.

This clonotype was observed a handful of times. V is TRBV29-1 and J is TRBJ1-2; D gene uncertain. The CDR3 extends over 14 amino acids. Deletions cut 1 base from V and 4 bases from J, with 13 bases between. CDR1 and CDR2 (germline): SQVTM, ANQGSEA. CDR3 residues: CSVEGVPESYGYTF. In DNA form, the CDR3 reads TGCAGCGTTGAAGGGGTCCCTGAATCCTATGGCTACACCTTC. The whole variable domain, remainder taken from reference TRBV29-1 and TRBJ1-2, is SAVISQKPSRDICQRGTSLTIQCQVDSQVTMMFWYRQQPGQSLTLIATANQGSEATYESGFVIDKFPISRPNLTFSTLTVSNMSPEDSSIYLCSVEGVPESYGYTFGSGTRLTVV.

This clonotype was counted many times. J is TRBJ2-3 and V is TRBV6-4, with 12 bases lining up with TRBD2. Trimming cost V 4 bases and J 3 bases; bases outside gene matches: 2. This CDR3 comprises 15 residues. Germline loops: CDR1 MRHNA, CDR2 SNTAGT. CDR3 nucleotide sequence: TGTGCCAGCAGTGCCGGGACTAGCGGGACAGATACGCAGTATTTT. Encoded protein: CASSAGTSGTDTQYF.

This clonotype was counted at least ten times. This rearrangement joins TRBV21-1 to TRBJ2-3; the D call TRBD1 from the table was never checked on the DNA. TRBV21-1 is deemed a pseudogene. The CDR3 is made up of 17 amino acids. CDR3 in amino acids: CASSKMAGTRSTDTQYF. For the CDR3, the DNA is TGTGCCAGCAGCAAAATGGCCGGGACAAGAAGCACAGATACGCAGTATTTT.

This clonotype has a count of ten or more. The CDR3 DNA is TGCAGTGCCCGGACTGATCGACCCCAGTCCTACGAGCAGTACTTC. It is translated as CSARTDRPQSYEQYF. This sequence joins TRBV20-1 and TRBJ2-7, with a possible D match to TRBD2 (5 bases). This CDR3 has 15 amino acids. The germline CDR1 and CDR2 sequences are DFQATT and SNEGSKA (reference sequence). V lost 6 bases and J 1 base, leaving 19 bases between the germline ends.

About this clonotype: A much more abundant neighbour one base away suggests this may be a read error. The genes are TRBV12-3 or TRBV12-4 and TRBJ2-1; 8 nucleotides match TRBD2. Trimming cost V 3 bases and J 7 bases; bases outside gene matches: 8. CDR3 length: 15 amino acids. The CDR3: CASSFHGRAGNEQFF. The CDR3 region has the DNA TGTGCCAGCAGTTTCCACGGGAGGGCGGGGAATGAGCAGTTCTTC.

This chain links TRBV20-1 with TRBJ2-3; 9 nucleotides line up with TRBD2. Germline V gene data show CDR1 as DFQATT and CDR2 as SNEGSKA (reference sequence). Germline trimming cut 5 bases from V and 5 bases from J; bases unmatched to any gene: 5. This CDR3 comprises 13 residues. This chain's CDR3 is CSASSGTLDTQYF. CDR3 sequence (DNA): TGCAGTGCTTCTAGCGGGACGTTAGATACGCAGTATTTT.

The table lists this clonotype with many counts. The chain links TRBV18 to TRBJ2-7; unclear D gene. This CDR3 spans 14 amino acids. Germline V CDR1 and CDR2: KGHSH, LQKENI. The V end was cut by 0 bases, the J end by 2 bases, with 8 bases between. CDR3: CASSPPGPPYEQYF. CDR3 sequence (DNA): TGTGCCAGCTCACCACCAGGGCCCCCCTACGAGCAGTACTTC.

Many counts were recorded for this clonotype. The V and J genes are TRBV29-1 and TRBJ2-7, with 7 bases identical to TRBD1. Germline V gene sequence: CDR1 SQVTM, CDR2 ANQGSEA. CDR3 length: 11 amino acids. V shed 7 bases and J 7 bases; nucleotides not matched to a gene: 7. The chain's CDR3 is CSALQGMEQYF. CDR3 nucleotide sequence: TGCAGCGCGTTACAGGGGATGGAGCAGTACTTC.

This clonotype was found many times. V and J are TRBV28 and TRBJ1-5; D is undetermined. The CDR3 covers 15 residues. The ends were cut back, 6 bases at V and 3 bases at J, with 15 bases in the middle. Germline V gene sequence: CDR1 MDHEN, CDR2 SYDVKM. CDR3 nucleotides: TGTGCCAGCAGCATGCGGGGAGGGATCAATCAGCCCCAGCATTTT. This translates into CASSMRGGINQPQHF.

The sample holds many counts of this clonotype. This sequence joins TRBV10-3 and TRBJ2-7; 16 bases fit TRBD2. CDR1 and CDR2 (germline): ENHRY, SYGVKD. The CDR3 is 15 amino acids. V dropped 7 bases and J dropped 4; count of bases not matched to a gene: 4. The CDR3 nucleotides are TGTGCCATCACCGAGGGACTAGCGGGAGGGTACGAGCAGTACTTC. It translates to CAITEGLAGGYEQYF.

This clonotype was picked up many times. The rearrangement uses TRBV6-2 or TRBV6-3 and TRBJ1-1; D not resolved. The CDR3 length is 12 residues. CDR1 and CDR2 (germline): MNHEY, SVGEGT. Trimming cost V 2 bases and J 5 bases, with 6 bases left between them. The CDR3 coding sequence is TGTGCCAGCAGTTACAGGGAGACTGAAGCTTTCTTT. Protein product: CASSYRETEAFF.

The rearrangement links TRBV2 to TRBJ2-3, with D maybe TRBD1 (6 bases). Trimming took off 10 bases at V and 4 bases at J, with 18 bases between the two ends. CDR3 length equals 14 residues. Germline CDR1 reads SNHLY; CDR2 reads FYNNEI. This CDR3 is CANTYLGQSDTQYF. The CDR3, as DNA: TGTGCCAACACCTACCTAGGACAGTCAGATACGCAGTATTTT.

This clonotype came up many times. This chain joins TRBV2 and TRBJ1-5, with D possibly TRBD1 on 5 matching bases. V was pared by 3 bases and J by 2 bases, with 11 bases between. The CDR3 has 15 amino acids. The germline V gene has CDR1 SNHLY and CDR2 FYNNEI. CDR3 loop: CASSDREPGNQPQHF. For the CDR3, the DNA is TGTGCCAGCAGTGACAGGGAACCTGGCAATCAGCCCCAGCATTTT.

A remark on this clonotype: Sequence at one end of the junction differs from germline and may be a read error. The chain is built from TRBV10-3 and TRBJ2-2; 9 bases map to TRBD2. The CDR3 loop spans 17 amino acids. From germline, CDR1 is ENHRY and CDR2 SYGVKD. CDR3 DNA sequence: TGTGTCATCAGCCCGCACTATAGCGGGAGAGGTGGCGGGGAGCTGTTTTTT. It yields the protein CVISPHYSGRGGGELFF.

This chain links TRBV3-1 with TRBJ2-2; tentative D call: TRBD2 (6 bases). Germline V gene data show CDR1 as LGHDT and CDR2 as YNNKEL (reference sequence). There are 15 residues in the CDR3. Trimming left V 5 bases short and J 0 bases short, with 10 bases between. CDR3 loop: CASSYRGSNTGELFF. CDR3 DNA sequence: TGTGCCAGCAGCTATCGGGGGTCGAACACCGGGGAGCTGTTTTTT.

There are many counts of this clonotype. The chain uses TRBV4-1 and TRBJ2-1, with a possible D match to TRBD2 (6 bases). V shed 1 base and J shed 2 bases, with 9 bases lying between them. The CDR3 loop spans 15 amino acids. Germline V CDR1 and CDR2: MGHRA, YSYEKL. The CDR3, as DNA: TGCGCCAGCAGCCAAGCGGGAGTCCCCTACAATGAGCAGTTCTTC. This gives the protein CASSQAGVPYNEQFF.

This clonotype showed up many times. The CDR3 nucleotides are TGCGCCAGCAGTGAGTCAGCGGCGGGAGATACAGATACGCAGTATTTT. This encodes CASSESAAGDTDTQYF. The chain carries TRBV10-1 and TRBJ2-3; the match to TRBD2 covers 7 bases. Trimming removed 0 bases from V and 3 bases from J; junction bases left unmatched: 6. The CDR3 contains 16 residues. CDR1 and CDR2 from the germline V gene are WNHNN and SYGVQD (reference sequence).

This clonotype was counted ten times or more. The chain carries TRBV4-1 and TRBJ2-3; D remains ambiguous. V shed 4 bases and J shed 2 bases, with 13 bases lying between them. This CDR3 contains 15 residues. Germline values: CDR1 MGHRA, CDR2 YSYEKL. The CDR3 bases are TGCGCCAGCAGCCCGTTCTCCGGCCCCACAGATACGCAGTATTTT. Translated, it gives CASSPFSGPTDTQYF.

This chain links TRBV6-6 with TRBJ2-1; D unclear. Per germline, CDR1 MNHNY and CDR2 SVGAGI (reference sequence). V lost 0 bases and J lost 9, with 9 bases in between. This CDR3 has 13 residues. Here the CDR3 DNA reads TGTGCCAGCAGTTACTCTCTCCAAGGTGAGCAGTTCTTC. Its protein product is CASSYSLQGEQFF.

The V call is TRBV12-2, the J call TRBJ2-2; the table assigns TRBD1, which was not confirmed against the DNA. TRBV12-2 is a listed pseudogene. CDR3 length equals 16 residues. This CDR3 is CASRRRQGASTGELFF. The CDR3 DNA is TGTGCAAGTCGCAGAAGACAGGGGGCGAGCACCGGGGAGCTGTTTTTT.